The 27 T cell receptor beta chains given below trace back to one sample, sequenced in a study of shared clonotypes between healthy human individuals. Sequenced by immunoSEQ multiplex PCR; TCRdb stores in-frame clones only, minus some. Of some 580,000 clones listed, 95% to 98% were seen once; the top ten hold approximately 0.057%. The sequencing input was naive CD4+ T cells sorted from blood. Noted subset: CD45RA+ positively selected. These receptors all stem from a woman aged 25-40 years in good health.

The rearrangement joins TRBV19 to TRBJ2-2; 10 nucleotides line up with TRBD2. Germline-derived CDR1 and CDR2 are LNHDA and SQIVND (reference sequence). Germline trimming cut 10 bases from V and 4 bases from J; bases unmatched to any gene: 15. The CDR3 sequence is 17 residues long. The CDR3 sequence is CATRSVGLADSTGELFF. The CDR3 DNA reads as TGTGCCACCCGGTCGGTCGGACTAGCGGACTCCACCGGGGAGCTGTTTTTT.

The chain joins TRBV19 to TRBJ2-7; 7 bases map to TRBD2. There are 16 residues in the CDR3. J gave up 6 bases and V 2 bases, and 13 bases lay outside the gene matches. The V gene's germline CDR1 is LNHDA and CDR2 SQIVND (reference sequence). CDR3 sequence (DNA): TGTGCCAGTAGTATATCACTAGCGAACTACCCAGTCGAGCAGTACTTC. As protein: CASSISLANYPVEQYF.

This clone was recorded only once. V gene TRBV6-5 combines with J gene TRBJ2-1, with 8 bases that match TRBD2. This CDR3 is built from 15 residues. CDR1 and CDR2 (germline): MNHEY, SVGAGI. V dropped 5 bases and J dropped 3; count of bases not matched to a gene: 6. DNA for the CDR3: TGTGCCAGCAGTCAAAGCGGGAGTGGCTACAATGAGCAGTTCTTC. Translated, it gives CASSQSGSGYNEQFF.

V usage is TRBV18 and J usage is TRBJ1-5, with D uncertain. With 3 bases removed from V and 6 bases from J, the gap between germline ends came to 9 bases. The CDR3 covers 13 residues. Germline V CDR1 and CDR2: KGHSH, LQKENI. The DNA of the CDR3 is TGTGCCAGCTCACCCGGTGGGAGTCAGCCCCAGCATTTT. Its translation: CASSPGGSQPQHF.

This chain uses TRBV5-4 with TRBJ2-5; TRBD2 matches at 7 bases. The junction had 3 bases not matched to a gene; V was cut back by 2 bases and J by 2 bases. CDR3 length equals 14 residues. In germline, CDR1 is SGHNT, CDR2 YYREEE (reference sequence). In DNA, the CDR3 is TGTGCCAGCAGCTTCGCTAGCGGTCAAGAGACCCAGTACTTC. This translates into CASSFASGQETQYF. Drawing the rest from reference TRBV5-4 and TRBJ2-5, the complete variable domain is ETGVTQSPTHLIKTRGQQVTLRCSSQSGHNTVSWYQQALGQGPQFIFQYYREEENGRGNFPPRFSGLQFPNYSSELNVNALELDDSALYLCASSFASGQETQYFGPGTRLLVL.

This clone was found once. The rearrangement links TRBV5-4 to TRBJ2-3, with D perhaps being TRBD1 or TRBD2 (5 bases each). The length of the CDR3 is 16 residues. Per the germline V gene, CDR1 is SGHNT and CDR2 is YYREEE (reference sequence). Trimming stripped 2 bases from V and 0 bases from J, with 13 bases between. The CDR3 here is CASSFPGTPSTDTQYF. The CDR3 DNA reads as TGTGCCAGCAGCTTCCCCGGGACCCCTAGCACAGATACGCAGTATTTT.

This clone was seen a single time. The chain combines TRBV13 with TRBJ2-1, with a weak D call TRBD2 (6 bases). The CDR3 consists of 14 residues. Trimming cost V 6 bases and J 3 bases, with 12 bases left between them. CDR1 and CDR2 from the germline V gene are PRHDT and FYEKMQ (reference sequence). CDR3 nucleotide sequence: TGTGCCAGCAGTTCGGGACTCCTCTACAATGAGCAGTTCTTC. This gives the protein CASSSGLLYNEQFF.

The chain has TRBV6-5 and TRBJ1-1; a possible D gene is TRBD1 (5 bases). The CDR3 runs 13 residues. Trimming pared 5 bases from V and 5 bases from J, leaving 12 bases between. In germline, CDR1 is MNHEY, CDR2 SVGAGI. The CDR3 DNA reads as TGTGCCAGCAGTCTAAACGGGGGAACTGAAGCTTTCTTT. Amino acids: CASSLNGGTEAFF.

The gene calls are TRBV5-4 and TRBJ2-7, with D perhaps TRBD1 or TRBD2 (5 bases each). The germline V and J ends were trimmed by 0 bases and 3 bases, with 13 bases remaining between them. CDR1 is SGHNT and CDR2 is YYREEE in the germline V gene (reference sequence). The CDR3 spans 15 residues. This chain's CDR3 is CASSLGSRDLYEQYF. In DNA form, the CDR3 reads TGTGCCAGCAGCTTGGGGTCCCGGGACCTCTACGAGCAGTACTTC.

The rearrangement links TRBV29-1 to TRBJ1-1; unclear D gene. Germline lookup yields CDR1 SQVTM and CDR2 ANQGSEA. CDR3 size: 10 residues. The V end lost 4 bases, the J end lost 2 bases, and 2 bases lay between the germline ends. CDR3 sequence: CSVANTEAFF. As DNA, the CDR3 is TGCAGCGTTGCTAACACTGAAGCTTTCTTT.

In DNA form, the CDR3 reads TGTGCCAGTACCCCCGGGGGCGCCGCCGGCAATGAGCAGTTCTTC. Encoded protein: CASTPGGAAGNEQFF. The chain combines TRBV19 with TRBJ2-1; either TRBD1 or TRBD2 may supply D (6 bases each). This CDR3 spans 15 amino acids. Trimming removed 7 bases from V and 6 bases from J, with 19 bases in between. Germline CDR1 LNHDA, CDR2 SQIVND (reference sequence).

The genes are TRBV7-9 and TRBJ1-1; D not resolved. This CDR3 contains 15 residues. Per the germline V gene, CDR1 is SEHNR and CDR2 is FQNEAQ (reference sequence). V shed 4 bases and J shed 0 bases, with 12 bases lying between them. CDR3 amino acids: CASSSIMALNTEAFF. CDR3 DNA: TGTGCCAGCAGCTCAATAATGGCCCTGAACACTGAAGCTTTCTTT.

The rearrangement joins TRBV7-2 to TRBJ1-3, with D uncertain. Germline CDR1 is SGHTA and CDR2 is FQGNSA. This CDR3 is built from 14 residues. V lost 5 bases to trimming and J lost 1 base, with 9 bases between them. CDR3 DNA: TGTGCCAGCAGCGTAAGGGAGTCTGGAAACACCATATATTTT. Its translation: CASSVRESGNTIYF.

This clone showed up just once. The chain recombines TRBV5-6 with TRBJ2-7; 8 bases agree with TRBD2. Unmatched junction bases numbered 1, after V lost 0 bases and J lost 2 bases. There are 14 residues in the CDR3. Germline V gene sequence: CDR1 SGHDT, CDR2 YYEEEE. The CDR3 region has the DNA TGTGCCAGCAGCTTGGTCGGGAGGGCCTACGAGCAGTACTTC. Its protein product is CASSLVGRAYEQYF.

This sequence joins TRBV4-1 and TRBJ2-1; 16 bases agree with TRBD2. Germline V gives CDR1 MGHRA, CDR2 YSYEKL. Trimming took 5 bases from V and 1 from J; bases not matched to a gene: 5. This CDR3 has 18 amino acids. This chain's CDR3 is CASSTGLAGGPSYNEQFF. The CDR3 DNA follows: TGCGCCAGCAGCACGGGACTAGCGGGAGGGCCTTCCTACAATGAGCAGTTCTTC.

The sample holds one count of this clone. The chain has TRBV15 and TRBJ2-7; D possibly corresponds to TRBD2 (5 bases). Germline V gene data show CDR1 as LNHNV and CDR2 as YYDKDF (reference sequence). This CDR3 has 16 residues. The V end was cut by 0 bases, the J end by 5 bases, with 17 bases between. The CDR3 sequence is CATSRDFGEIFDEQYF. For the CDR3, the DNA is TGTGCCACCAGCAGAGATTTTGGGGAGATCTTCGACGAGCAGTACTTC.

The rearrangement links TRBV5-1 to TRBJ2-5; 7 bases align to TRBD2. Germline lookup yields CDR1 SGHRS and CDR2 YFSETQ. The CDR3 loop spans 15 amino acids. With 1 base clipped from V and 5 bases from J, the junction kept 8 bases outside the gene matches. CDR3 sequence reads: CASSLWREPRETQYF. CDR3 nucleotide sequence: TGCGCCAGCAGCTTGTGGCGGGAGCCCCGGGAGACCCAGTACTTC.

The J gene is TRBJ2-1, the V gene TRBV5-1; D is perhaps TRBD2 (6 bases). Deletions cut 4 bases from V and 2 bases from J, with 13 bases between. CDR1 is SGHRS and CDR2 is YFSETQ in the germline V gene. The CDR3 spans 15 residues. The CDR3 nucleotides are TGCGCCAGCAGCCCCCTAGCGTTCACCTACAATGAGCAGTTCTTC. This translates into CASSPLAFTYNEQFF.

The chain links TRBV18 to TRBJ1-4, with a tentative D call TRBD1 (6 bases). The CDR3 has 17 amino acids. V lost 4 bases and J 5 bases, leaving 20 bases between the germline ends. Germline-derived CDR1 and CDR2 are KGHSH and LQKENI. This chain's CDR3 is CASSRGDPGQENEKLFF. The CDR3 DNA sequence: TGTGCCAGCTCACGGGGGGATCCGGGACAAGAGAATGAAAAACTGTTTTTT.

This chain uses TRBV19 with TRBJ1-5; TRBD1 matches 8 bases. Germline V gene data show CDR1 as LNHDA and CDR2 as SQIVND (reference sequence). The length of the CDR3 is 13 residues. J gave up 4 bases and V 10 bases, and 6 bases lay outside the gene matches. CDR3 nucleotides: TGTGCCACCGACAGGGGTTGGAATCAGCCCCAGCATTTT. It codes for CATDRGWNQPQHF.

On this clone itself: Other DNA sequences in this specimen translate into the identical CDR3. The chain links TRBV28 to TRBJ1-2; D not resolved. V shed 6 bases and J shed 5 bases, with 7 bases lying between them. CDR3 size: 11 residues. From germline, CDR1 is MDHEN and CDR2 SYDVKM. In DNA form, the CDR3 reads TGTGCCAGCAGCAGCCAATATGGCTACACCTTC. It encodes CASSSQYGYTF.

The J gene is TRBJ1-2, the V gene TRBV30; TRBD1 is a possible D gene (5 bases). V dropped 2 bases and J dropped 12 bases, with 16 bases sitting between them. Germline V gene lookup returns CDR1 GTSNPN and CDR2 SVGIG (reference sequence). The CDR3 sequence is 12 residues long. As DNA, the CDR3 is TGTGCCTGGAGTCTCACGTCGGGGGTCAACACCTTC. It is translated as CAWSLTSGVNTF.

The chain's CDR3 is CASSLDRGRFHEQYF. DNA for the CDR3: TGTGCCAGCAGCTTAGACAGGGGGCGCTTCCACGAGCAGTACTTC. This chain uses TRBV7-9 with TRBJ2-7, with 9 positions matching TRBD1. The CDR3 loop spans 15 amino acids. V dropped 1 base and J dropped 5; count of bases not matched to a gene: 6. Germline-derived CDR1 and CDR2 are SEHNR and FQNEAQ (reference sequence).

The chain has TRBV19 and TRBJ2-7, with 8 bases that match TRBD1. Trimming at V came to 5 bases and at J to 6 bases, leaving 9 bases not matched to a gene. This CDR3 comprises 14 residues. Germline lookup yields CDR1 LNHDA and CDR2 SQIVND (reference sequence). Written as DNA, the CDR3 is TGTGCCAGTAGTCAGGGGGCGGATTCTGGCGAGCAGTACTTC. Its translation is CASSQGADSGEQYF.

V gene TRBV28 combines with J gene TRBJ2-7; possibly TRBD1 or TRBD2 for D (5 bases each). Trimming cost V 4 bases and J 2 bases, with 12 bases left between them. The CDR3 runs to 14 residues. The germline V gene has CDR1 MDHEN and CDR2 SYDVKM. The CDR3 reads CASSSGTTPYEQYF. DNA for the CDR3: TGTGCCAGCAGTTCCGGGACGACGCCCTACGAGCAGTACTTC.

The gene calls are TRBV18 and TRBJ2-2; TRBD2 matches at 13 bases. The CDR3 sequence is 16 residues long. V shed 3 bases, J shed 3 bases, and the junction held 1 base outside the gene matches. The V gene's germline CDR1 is KGHSH and CDR2 LQKENI. The CDR3: CASSPGLAGDTGELFF. The CDR3 coding sequence is TGTGCCAGCTCACCCGGACTAGCGGGAGACACCGGGGAGCTGTTTTTT.

The chain combines TRBV30 with TRBJ2-7, with D possibly being TRBD2 (5 bases). The CDR3 has 12 amino acids. In germline, CDR1 is GTSNPN, CDR2 SVGIG (reference sequence). V lost 3 bases to trimming and J lost 5 bases, with 11 bases between them. The CDR3 DNA sequence: TGTGCCTGGAGCCGAGGGTTCCACGAGCAGTACTTC. Its translation is CAWSRGFHEQYF.